The T cell receptor beta chain described here comes from a study of CD8 T cells in Susac syndrome. Comment on this clonotype: What it binds is not known.

This CDR3 is built from 16 residues. CDR1 and CDR2 from the germline V gene are LGHDT and YNNKEL (reference sequence). The junction had 4 bases not matched to a gene; V was cut back by 1 base and J by 2 bases. Isolation of CD8+ and CD4+ T cells was performed negatively, whereas enrichment of TEMRA cells was done by FACS. When the RNA was reverse transcribed, random hexamers were used with an input of roughly 0.45 to 1 ug. With immunoSEQ multiplex PCR, TCR beta CDR3 was amplified across 54 Vbeta and 13 Jbeta. From the immunoSEQ multiplex PCR reads, TCRdb called clonotypes with MiXCR, one entry per CDR3 protein. The profile covers around 200,000 distinct CDR3 sequences, with 95% appearing a single time and 0.082% taken by the ten largest. Study-wide findings and caveats: The study acknowledged a relatively small number of individuals in its TCR sequencing and HLA analysis.

Material: CD4+ T cells from PBMCs. The receptor's source is a human donor with multiple sclerosis. The chain combines TRBV3-1 with TRBJ2-3; 9 nucleotides agree with TRBD1. Here the CDR3 DNA reads TGTGCCAGCAGCCAAGGGGACAGGGCCCTCACAGATACGCAGTATTTT. Encoded protein: CASSQGDRALTDTQYF.